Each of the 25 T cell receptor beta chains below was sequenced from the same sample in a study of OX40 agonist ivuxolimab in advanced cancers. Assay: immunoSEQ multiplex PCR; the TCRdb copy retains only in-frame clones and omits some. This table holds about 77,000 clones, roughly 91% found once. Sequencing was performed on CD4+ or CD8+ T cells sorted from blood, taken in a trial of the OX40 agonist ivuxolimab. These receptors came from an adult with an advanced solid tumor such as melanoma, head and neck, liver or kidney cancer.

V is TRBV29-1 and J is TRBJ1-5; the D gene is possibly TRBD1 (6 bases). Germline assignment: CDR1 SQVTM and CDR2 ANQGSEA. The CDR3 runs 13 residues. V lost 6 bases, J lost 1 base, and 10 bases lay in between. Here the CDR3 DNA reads TGCAGCGTAGCTACAGGGAGCAATCAGCCCCAGCATTTT. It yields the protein CSVATGSNQPQHF.

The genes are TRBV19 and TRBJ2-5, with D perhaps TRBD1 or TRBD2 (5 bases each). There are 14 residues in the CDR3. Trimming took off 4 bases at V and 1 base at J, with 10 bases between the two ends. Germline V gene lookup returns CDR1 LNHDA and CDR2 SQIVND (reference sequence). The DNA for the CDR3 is TGTGCCAGTAGTAGTGGGGGTATCCAAGAGACCCAGTACTTC. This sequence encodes CASSSGGIQETQYF.

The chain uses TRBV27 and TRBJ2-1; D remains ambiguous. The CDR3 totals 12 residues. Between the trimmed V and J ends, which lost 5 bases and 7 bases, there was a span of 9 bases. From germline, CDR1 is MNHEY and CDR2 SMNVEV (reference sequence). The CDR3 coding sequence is TGTGCCAGCAGTGCCTCTGAGAATGAGCAGTTCTTC. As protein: CASSASENEQFF.

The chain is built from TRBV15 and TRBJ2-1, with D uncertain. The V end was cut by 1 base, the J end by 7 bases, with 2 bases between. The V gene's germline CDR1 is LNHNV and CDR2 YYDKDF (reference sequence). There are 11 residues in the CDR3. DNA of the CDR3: TGTGCCACCAGCAGAGCGAATGAGCAGTTCTTC. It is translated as CATSRANEQFF.

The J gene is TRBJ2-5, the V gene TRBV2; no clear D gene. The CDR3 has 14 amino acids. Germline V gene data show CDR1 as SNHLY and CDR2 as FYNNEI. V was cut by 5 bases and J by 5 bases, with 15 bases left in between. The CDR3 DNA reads TGTGCCAGCAGTAGAGTAGATATAGGGGAGACCCAGTACTTC. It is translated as CASSRVDIGETQYF.

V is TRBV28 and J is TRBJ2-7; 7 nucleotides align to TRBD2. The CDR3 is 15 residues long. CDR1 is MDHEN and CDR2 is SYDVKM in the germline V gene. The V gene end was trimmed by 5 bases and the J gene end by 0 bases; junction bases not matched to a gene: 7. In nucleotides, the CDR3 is TGTGCCAGCAGTCTTACTAGCGTCGACTCCTACGAGCAGTACTTC. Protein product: CASSLTSVDSYEQYF.

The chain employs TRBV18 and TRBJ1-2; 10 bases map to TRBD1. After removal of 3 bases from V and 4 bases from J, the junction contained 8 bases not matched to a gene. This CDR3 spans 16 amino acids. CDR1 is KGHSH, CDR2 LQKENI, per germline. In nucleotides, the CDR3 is TGTGCCAGCTCACCCTCGACAGGGGGCTCAGGCTATGGCTACACCTTC. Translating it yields CASSPSTGGSGYGYTF. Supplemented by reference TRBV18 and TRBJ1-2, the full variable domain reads NAGVMQNPRHLVRRRGQEARLRCSPMKGHSHVYWYRQLPEEGLKFMVYLQKENIIDESGMPKERFSAEFPKEGPSILRIQQVVRGDSAAYFCASSPSTGGSGYGYTFGSGTRLTVV.

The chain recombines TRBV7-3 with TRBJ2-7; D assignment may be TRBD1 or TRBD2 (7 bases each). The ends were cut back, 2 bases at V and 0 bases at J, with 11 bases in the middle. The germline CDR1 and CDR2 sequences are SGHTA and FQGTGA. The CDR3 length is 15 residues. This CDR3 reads CASSLQGGSSYEQYF. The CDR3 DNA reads TGTGCCAGCAGCTTACAGGGGGGGAGCTCCTACGAGCAGTACTTC.

The CDR3 DNA is TGTGCCAGCAGCGCTTGGACTAGCGGGGGGGCCTTAGATACGCAGTATTTT. Amino acid sequence: CASSAWTSGGALDTQYF. The gene calls are TRBV9 and TRBJ2-3, with 15 bases identical to TRBD2. Losses at the gene ends were 3 bases for V and 5 bases for J; bases not matched to a gene: 7. This CDR3 is built from 17 residues. Germline loops: CDR1 SGDLS, CDR2 YYNGEE.

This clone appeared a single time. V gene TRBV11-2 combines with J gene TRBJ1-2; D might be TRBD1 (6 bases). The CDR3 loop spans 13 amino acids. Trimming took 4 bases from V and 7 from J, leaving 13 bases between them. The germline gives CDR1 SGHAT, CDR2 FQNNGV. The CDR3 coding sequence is TGTGCCAGCAGCTGGGGGCCTGGGGGTGGCTACACCTTC. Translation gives CASSWGPGGGYTF.

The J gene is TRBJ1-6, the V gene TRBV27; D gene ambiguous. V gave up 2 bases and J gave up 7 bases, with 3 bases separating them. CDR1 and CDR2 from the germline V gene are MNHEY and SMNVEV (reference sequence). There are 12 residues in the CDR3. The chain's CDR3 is CASSLRNSPLHF. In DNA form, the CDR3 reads TGTGCCAGCAGTTTAAGAAATTCACCCCTCCACTTT.

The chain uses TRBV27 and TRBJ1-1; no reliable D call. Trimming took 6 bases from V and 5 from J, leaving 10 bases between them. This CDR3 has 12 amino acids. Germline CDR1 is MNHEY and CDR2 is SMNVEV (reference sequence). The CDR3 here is CASRDWETEAFF. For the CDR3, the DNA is TGTGCCAGCAGGGATTGGGAAACTGAAGCTTTCTTT.

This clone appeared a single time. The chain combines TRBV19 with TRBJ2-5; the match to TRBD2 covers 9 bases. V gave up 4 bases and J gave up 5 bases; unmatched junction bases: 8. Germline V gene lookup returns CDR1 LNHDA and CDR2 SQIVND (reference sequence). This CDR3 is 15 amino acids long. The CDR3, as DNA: TGTGCCAGTAGTACTGGCGGGGGGGCCTGGGAGACCCAGTACTTC. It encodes CASSTGGGAWETQYF.

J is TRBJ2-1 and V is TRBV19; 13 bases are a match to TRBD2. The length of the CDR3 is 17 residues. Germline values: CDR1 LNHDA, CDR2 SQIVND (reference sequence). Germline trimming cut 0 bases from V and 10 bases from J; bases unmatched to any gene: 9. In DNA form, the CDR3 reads TGTGCCAGTAGTATAGATATTCTGGGACTAGCGGGAAACGAGCAGTTCTTC. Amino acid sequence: CASSIDILGLAGNEQFF.

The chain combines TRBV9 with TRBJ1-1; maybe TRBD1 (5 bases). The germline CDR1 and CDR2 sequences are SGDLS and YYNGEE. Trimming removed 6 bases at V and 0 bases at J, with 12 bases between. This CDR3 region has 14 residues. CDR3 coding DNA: TGTGCCAGCAATGGGGGTGACATGAACACTGAAGCTTTCTTT. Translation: CASNGGDMNTEAFF. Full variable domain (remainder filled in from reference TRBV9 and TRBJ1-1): DSGVTQTPKHLITATGQRVTLRCSPRSGDLSVYWYQQSLDQGLQFLIQYYNGEERAKGNILERFSAQQFPDLHSELNLSSLELGDSALYFCASNGGDMNTEAFFGQGTRLTVV.

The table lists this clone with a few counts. CDR3 sequence reads: CAWTRGRGAFF. Written as DNA, the CDR3 is TGTGCCTGGACCAGGGGCCGGGGAGCTTTCTTT. The chain has TRBV30 and TRBJ1-1, with D possibly being TRBD1 (6 bases). The CDR3 loop spans 11 amino acids. In germline, CDR1 is GTSNPN, CDR2 SVGIG (reference sequence). The V end lost 4 bases, the J end lost 10 bases, and 13 bases lay between the germline ends.

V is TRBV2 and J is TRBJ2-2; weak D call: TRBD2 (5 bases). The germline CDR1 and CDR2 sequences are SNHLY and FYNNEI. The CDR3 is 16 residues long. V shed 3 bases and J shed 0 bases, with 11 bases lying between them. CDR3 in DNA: TGTGCCAGCAGTGACTTGTGGCGGGCGAACACCGGGGAGCTGTTTTTT. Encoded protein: CASSDLWRANTGELFF.

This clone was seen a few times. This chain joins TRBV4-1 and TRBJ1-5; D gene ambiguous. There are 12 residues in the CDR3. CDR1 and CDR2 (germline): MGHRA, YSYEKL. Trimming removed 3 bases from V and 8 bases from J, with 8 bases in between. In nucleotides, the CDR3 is TGCGCCAGCAGCCACCCTGGGGAGCCCCAGCATTTT. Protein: CASSHPGEPQHF.

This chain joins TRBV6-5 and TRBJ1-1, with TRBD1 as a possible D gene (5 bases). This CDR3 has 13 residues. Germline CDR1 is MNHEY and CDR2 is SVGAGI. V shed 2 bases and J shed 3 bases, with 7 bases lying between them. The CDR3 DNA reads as TGTGCCAGCAGTTACGGCAGGGACACTGAAGCTTTCTTT. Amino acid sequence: CASSYGRDTEAFF.

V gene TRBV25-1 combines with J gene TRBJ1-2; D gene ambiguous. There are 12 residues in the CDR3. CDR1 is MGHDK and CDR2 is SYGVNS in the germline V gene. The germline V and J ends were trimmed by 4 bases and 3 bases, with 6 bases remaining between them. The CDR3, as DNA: TGTGCCAGCAGTGCACAGTACTATGGCTACACCTTC. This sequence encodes CASSAQYYGYTF.

The DNA of the CDR3 is TGTGCCAGCAGCAAAACAGCAACTAATGAAAAACTGTTTTTT. Translation gives CASSKTATNEKLFF. The genes are TRBV2 and TRBJ1-4, with no clear D. The CDR3 is 14 amino acids. V shed 6 bases and J shed 0 bases, with 8 bases lying between them. The V gene's germline CDR1 is SNHLY and CDR2 FYNNEI. Based on the CDR3 plus reference TRBV2 and TRBJ1-4, the full variable domain is EPEVTQTPSHQVTQMGQEVILRCVPISNHLYFYWYRQILGQKVEFLVSFYNNEISEKSEIFDDQFSVERPDGSNFTLKIRSTKLEDSAMYFCASSKTATNEKLFFGSGTQLSVL.

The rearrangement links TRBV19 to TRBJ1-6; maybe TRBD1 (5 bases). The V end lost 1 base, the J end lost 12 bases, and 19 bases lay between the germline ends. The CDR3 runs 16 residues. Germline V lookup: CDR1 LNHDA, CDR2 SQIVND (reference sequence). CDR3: CASSIVKEPGLRPLHF. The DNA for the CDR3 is TGTGCCAGTAGTATAGTAAAGGAGCCGGGACTGAGACCCCTCCACTTT. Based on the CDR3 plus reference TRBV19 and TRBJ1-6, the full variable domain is DGGITQSPKYLFRKEGQNVTLSCEQNLNHDAMYWYRQDPGQGLRLIYYSQIVNDFQKGDIAEGYSVSREKKESFPLTVTSAQKNPTAFYLCASSIVKEPGLRPLHFGNGTRLTVT.

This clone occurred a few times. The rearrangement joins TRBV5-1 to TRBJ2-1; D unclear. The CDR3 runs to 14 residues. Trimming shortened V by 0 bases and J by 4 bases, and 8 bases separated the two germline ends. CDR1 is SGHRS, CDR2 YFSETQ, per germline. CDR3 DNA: TGCGCCAGCAGCTTGGGACTTTCGTACAATGAGCAGTTCTTC. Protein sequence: CASSLGLSYNEQFF. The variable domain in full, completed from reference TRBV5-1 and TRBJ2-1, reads KAGVTQTPRYLIKTRGQQVTLSCSPISGHRSVSWYQQTPGQGLQFLFEYFSETQRNKGNFPGRFSGRQFSNSRSEMNVSTLELGDSALYLCASSLGLSYNEQFFGPGTRLTVL.

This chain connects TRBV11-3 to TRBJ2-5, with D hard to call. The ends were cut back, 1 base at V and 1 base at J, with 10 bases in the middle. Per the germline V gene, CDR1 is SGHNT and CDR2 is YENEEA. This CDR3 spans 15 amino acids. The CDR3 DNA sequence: TGTGCCAGCAGCTTAGGTCGGCAGGTCCAAGAGACCCAGTACTTC. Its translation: CASSLGRQVQETQYF.

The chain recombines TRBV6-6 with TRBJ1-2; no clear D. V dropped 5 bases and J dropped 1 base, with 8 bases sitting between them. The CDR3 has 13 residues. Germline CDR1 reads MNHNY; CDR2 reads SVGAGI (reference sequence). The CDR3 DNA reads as TGTGCCAGCAGTCCCCGGGATAACTATGGCTACACCTTC. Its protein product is CASSPRDNYGYTF.